This entry describes one T cell receptor (beta chain). Its antigen target is currently unknown. No base qualities exist here, and no much larger clone lies one base off it. The sample contains more than one DNA sequence encoding this CDR3. The CDR3 regions of human TCRbeta chains were analyzed by immunosequencing. Turning to the authors' computational methods: Repertoire TCRs were matched against a reference library of SARS-CoV-2-specific TCRs generated with the MIRA antigen-specificity platform. Breadth was defined as the fraction of unique TCRs that were SARS-CoV-2-associated. Depth was defined as the fraction of total T cells that were SARS-CoV-2-associated. Each spike-specific TCR was assigned to its reactive spike region and to a CD4 or CD8 class using the MIRA data. Log10-transformed breadth and depth values were compared by one-way ANOVA with Sidak's multiple comparisons tests. The immuneACCESS repertoire file appears here via TCRdb, limited to in-frame rearrangements. These files lack a portion of the clones; in checked studies, under half of the deficit traces to unresolved V genes, and the cause of the others is not known. The D gene and trimming were derived from the DNA, and the V and J assignments and clone size from that table. The table for this sample lists fewer than 35,000 clones; roughly nine tenths of them were counted only once. The ten biggest clones cover 45% of the sample.

The data belong to a study of T cell responses to AZD1222 COVID-19 vaccine (dated by TCRdb to about 2021). For the wider study: Because spike-specific TCR depth and breadth did not differ between the two schedules, AZD1222 recipients who got a second dose at roughly 4 weeks were pooled with those who got a second dose at roughly 12 weeks. A total of 230 to 250 trial participants underwent TCR sequencing, of whom some 210 received two doses of AZD1222 and approximately 25 received two doses of the MenACWY control vaccine. Enrollment into the trials was organized by age into subgroups of 18-55, 56-69 and 70-plus years, and those subgroups contained approximately 160, 26 and 62 TCR-sequenced participants, respectively. Results and caveats for the whole study, not just this receptor: Participants were mostly white British, with more females than males. The authors suggested clonal diversity may have been underestimated. Because no day 14 peak-response samples were available, the repertoires could be characterized only after the peak T cell response. In the small 56-69-year group, the increase in depth fell short of significance, most likely because of low power. After two AZD1222 doses, spike-specific TCR breadth and depth were significantly higher than at day 0 and than in MenACWY recipients. Vaccine-associated CD4 TCRs spanned the whole spike protein, with dominant responses in regions 160-218 and 743-854. Reportedly, almost half of the unique spike-specific TCRs recognized epitopes lying outside the regions that are mutated in the B.1.351 and B.1.1.7 variants. Conclusions about previously exposed vaccinees are limited, since just six or seven AZD1222 recipients were seropositive for SARS-CoV-2 at baseline.

After removal of 2 bases from V and 0 bases from J, the junction retains 2 bases not matched to a gene. Its CDR3 holds 15 amino acids, cysteine through phenylalanine. Only CDR3 DNA is held: 45 bases, read in frame from base 1. In the germline V gene, CDR1 corresponds to SGHRS and CDR2 to YFSETQ. The time point label, read with the paper, signifies: baseline before first vaccination. Vaccinee samples were obtained from the UK trials COV001 and COV002, which included a single-blind randomized controlled phase 2/3 trial of AZD1222 (ChAdOx1 nCoV-19) in healthy adults. Trial participant PBMC samples were collected at day 0 and day 28 after the second dose for TCRbeta chain sequencing.

The TCR originated in an adult in good health. Material: peripheral blood, obtained on day 0 of AZD1222 vaccination. The sequence links TRBV5-1 to TRBJ2-3, with TRBD2 matching 8 junction bases. The DNA sequence follows: TGCGCCAGCAGCTTTTTAGCGGGGAGCACAGATACGCAGTATTTT. It codes for CASSFLAGSTDTQYF.